There are many counts of the clone carrying this T cell receptor (beta chain). TCRdb redid the calling of the multiplex PCR reads with MiXCR, one entry per CDR3 protein. Of some 150,000 distinct CDR3 sequences in the sample, about a fifth were seen once. This specimen belongs to a study of breast tumors, draining lymph nodes, adjacent tissues. Germline lookup yields CDR1 LNHNV and CDR2 YYDKDF (reference sequence). The germline V and J ends were trimmed by 0 bases and 3 bases, with 11 bases remaining between them. CDR3 size: 15 residues. The lymph nodes were axillary draining lymph nodes from breast cancer patients.

The chain carries TRBV15 and TRBJ2-5, with D perhaps being TRBD1 or TRBD2 (5 bases each). The sequenced sample was axillary lymph node tissue. The receptor comes from a female donor with breast cancer. Some clones in this sample may be carry-over from other donors' samples. The CDR3, as DNA: TGTGCCACCAGCAGAGATCGAGTGGGGGAAGAGACCCAGTACTTC. As protein: CATSRDRVGEETQYF.